This TCR beta chain came from a study of blood T cell repertoires in COVID-19. Clones were read by immunoSEQ multiplex PCR, and TCRdb kept only the in-frame ones, dropping some. Found here are 150,000 to 200,000 clones, more than 75% of them singletons; the top ten hold roughly an eighth. Germline assignment: CDR1 SNHLY and CDR2 FYNNEI. The junction had 2 bases not matched to a gene; V was cut back by 4 bases and J by 5 bases. This CDR3 has 14 amino acids. This clone occurred a few times. This chain joins TRBV2 and TRBJ2-2; TRBD2 matches at 9 bases. The sequenced sample consisted of peripheral blood. The receptor was derived from a woman aged 65 to 85 with COVID-19, enrolled during active disease. In nucleotides, the CDR3 is TGTGCCAGCAGTGGCGGGAGGGCGACCGGGGAGCTGTTTTTT. Translating it yields CASSGGRATGELFF.